Below, 13 T cell receptor beta chains from the same sample are listed, as sequenced in a study of chemoradiotherapy in HPV16-positive cancers. Profiled with immunoSEQ multiplex PCR; TCRdb holds only in-frame clones, not every one. The sample shows 20,000 to 25,000 clones, roughly 87% of them seen only once. The material was blood, obtained from a patient who underwent chemoradiotherapy. The origin of the receptors is a human donor with HPV-associated anogenital cancer.

The count of this clone is one. This CDR3 is CASSQDNAGAYNEQFF. The CDR3 nucleotides are TGTGCCAGCAGCCAAGATAATGCAGGGGCCTACAATGAGCAGTTCTTC. The chain has TRBV14 and TRBJ2-1, with D possibly matching TRBD1 (6 bases). The germline CDR1 and CDR2 sequences are SGHDN and FVKESK. V was shortened by 0 bases and J by 2 bases, with 11 bases between the two germline ends. This CDR3 contains 16 residues.

The chain recombines TRBV27 with TRBJ1-2; possibly TRBD1 for D (6 bases). CDR1 and CDR2 from the germline V gene are MNHEY and SMNVEV (reference sequence). The CDR3 covers 12 residues. The germline V and J ends were trimmed by 5 bases and 4 bases, with 8 bases remaining between them. The CDR3 coding sequence is TGTGCCAGCAGTAAGGACAGCTATGGCTACACCTTC. This translates into CASSKDSYGYTF.

V gene TRBV5-1 combines with J gene TRBJ2-2; D might be TRBD1 (6 bases). The CDR3 is made up of 15 amino acids. Trimming stripped 5 bases from V and 0 bases from J, with 11 bases between. The germline V gene encodes CDR1 SGHRS and CDR2 YFSETQ. The CDR3 region is CASRSGTPNTGELFF. Here the CDR3 DNA reads TGCGCCAGCAGATCCGGGACACCGAACACCGGGGAGCTGTTTTTT.

The chain uses TRBV6-1 and TRBJ1-6, with 8 bases fitting TRBD1. In germline, CDR1 is MNHNS, CDR2 SASEGT. The CDR3 is made up of 13 amino acids. J lost 9 bases, V lost 8 bases, and 6 bases had no gene match. CDR3 nucleotide sequence: TGTGCCAGCGGGACAGGTGGGAGTTCACCCCTCCACTTT. Protein sequence: CASGTGGSSPLHF.

A few counts support this clone. This chain connects TRBV27 to TRBJ2-7; D not certain. The CDR3 has 15 amino acids. V lost 2 bases and J lost 3, with 14 bases in between. CDR1 is MNHEY, CDR2 SMNVEV, per germline (reference sequence). Written as DNA, the CDR3 is TGTGCCAGCAGTTTAAGACGTCAGAGTCTCTACGAGCAGTACTTC. Amino acid sequence: CASSLRRQSLYEQYF.

This chain joins TRBV2 and TRBJ2-7; D gene ambiguous. CDR1 is SNHLY, CDR2 FYNNEI, per germline. The CDR3 contains 13 residues. V shed 3 bases and J shed 0 bases, with 6 bases lying between them. The CDR3 coding sequence is TGTGCCAGCAGTGAGCCCTTCTCCTACGAGCAGTACTTC. Translated: CASSEPFSYEQYF.

The V and J genes are TRBV7-9 and TRBJ2-3; no reliable D call. The germline CDR1 and CDR2 sequences are SEHNR and FQNEAQ (reference sequence). Trimming cost V 6 bases and J 3 bases, with 7 bases left between them. The CDR3 sequence is 12 residues long. The CDR3 DNA follows: TGTGCCAGCAGAACGGCAACAGATACGCAGTATTTT. Residues: CASRTATDTQYF.

The J gene is TRBJ2-3, the V gene TRBV7-2; 12 positions agree with TRBD2. The V gene's germline CDR1 is SGHTA and CDR2 FQGNSA. The CDR3 sequence is 13 residues long. Losses at the gene ends were 6 bases for V and 5 bases for J; bases not matched to a gene: 0. CDR3 amino acids: CASRLAGGDTQYF. DNA for the CDR3: TGTGCCAGCAGACTAGCGGGAGGAGATACGCAGTATTTT.

The chain links TRBV6-5 to TRBJ1-6; TRBD1 is a possible D gene (6 bases). V was cut by 7 bases and J by 8 bases, with 18 bases left in between. Germline V gives CDR1 MNHEY, CDR2 SVGAGI. The CDR3 extends over 15 amino acids. The chain's CDR3 is CASTPGAGEYSPLHF. CDR3 nucleotides: TGTGCCAGCACCCCAGGGGCAGGAGAATATTCACCCCTCCACTTT.

This sequence joins TRBV18 and TRBJ2-7; 10 nucleotides line up with TRBD1. This CDR3 contains 14 residues. With V trimmed by 4 bases and J by 9 bases, 9 bases remained unmatched. Germline V gene lookup returns CDR1 KGHSH and CDR2 LQKENI. The CDR3, as DNA: TGTGCCAGCTCACGGGACAGGGGCAACATGGGGCAGTACTTC. Amino acids: CASSRDRGNMGQYF.

The chain has TRBV19 and TRBJ1-2; D is unresolved. The CDR3 covers 16 residues. The V end was cut by 5 bases, the J end by 2 bases, with 18 bases between. The germline V gene encodes CDR1 LNHDA and CDR2 SQIVND (reference sequence). The CDR3 reads CASSLAPRPLNYGYTF. In DNA, the CDR3 is TGTGCCAGTAGTTTGGCCCCAAGGCCCCTCAACTATGGCTACACCTTC.

The genes are TRBV19 and TRBJ2-3; TRBD2 agrees at 13 bases. Germline CDR1 LNHDA, CDR2 SQIVND (reference sequence). The CDR3 is 17 amino acids. J lost 3 bases, V lost 6 bases, and 9 bases had no gene match. Written as DNA, the CDR3 is TGTGCCAGTAGCCGACTAGCGGGGGGTCCCGTGACAGATACGCAGTATTTT. Translating it yields CASSRLAGGPVTDTQYF.

The V gene is TRBV6-1, the J gene TRBJ2-1; TRBD1 matches at 9 bases. The junction had 4 bases not matched to a gene; V was cut back by 2 bases and J by 2 bases. CDR3 length equals 16 residues. CDR1 is MNHNS, CDR2 SASEGT, per germline. CDR3 amino acids: CASSEFDRGTYNEQFF. CDR3 nucleotides: TGTGCCAGCAGTGAATTCGACAGGGGGACCTACAATGAGCAGTTCTTC.